One sample yielded the 16 T cell receptor beta chains listed below, sequenced in a study of T cell repertoires in cytomegalovirus infection. MiXCR, applied by TCRdb to the reads, yields one record per CDR3 protein. Here the sample spans around 800,000 distinct CDR3 sequences, about 33% being singletons. These TCRs' antigens remain unknown. Sample: cultured CD8+ T cells from PBMCs, taken from culture after CMV antigen stimulation. Receptors originate from a human donor in good health (CMV status not recorded). Some clones in this sample may be carry-over from other donors' samples.

V gene TRBV9 combines with J gene TRBJ1-2, with TRBD1 identical over 8 bases. CDR3 length: 14 amino acids. Germline lookup yields CDR1 SGDLS and CDR2 YYNGEE. V was pared by 3 bases and J by 1 base, with 2 bases of the junction left unmatched. CDR3 sequence: CASSAGQVNYGYTF. CDR3 coding DNA: TGTGCCAGCAGCGCGGGACAGGTTAACTATGGCTACACCTTC.

This clonotype was observed a few times. This rearrangement joins TRBV12-3 or TRBV12-4 to TRBJ1-1; unclear D gene. This CDR3 has 16 residues. V lost 1 base, J lost 6 bases, and 18 bases lay in between. The CDR3 spells CASSLGGRTSGPEAFF. The CDR3 nucleotides are TGTGCCAGCAGTTTAGGTGGGAGAACCTCCGGCCCTGAAGCTTTCTTT.

The rearrangement uses TRBV18 and TRBJ1-1; D perhaps matches TRBD1 (5 bases). The V and J ends lost 0 bases and 7 bases respectively, with 12 bases between them. The CDR3 contains 14 residues. CDR1 and CDR2 from the germline V gene are KGHSH and LQKENI. The CDR3 region has the DNA TGTGCCAGCTCACCACCGAGGGGCGGGTATGAAGCTTTCTTT. It is translated as CASSPPRGGYEAFF.

The chain joins TRBV27 to TRBJ2-7; the match to TRBD1 covers 7 bases. Germline CDR1 and CDR2: MNHEY and SMNVEV (reference sequence). The CDR3 is 13 residues long. Trimming removed 2 bases from V and 6 bases from J; junction bases left unmatched: 4. The CDR3 DNA is TGTGCCAGCAGTTTACACAGGGGTTCCGAGCAGTACGTC. Translated, it gives CASSLHRGSEQYV.

This rearrangement joins TRBV2 to TRBJ2-1; 9 bases fit TRBD1. CDR1 is SNHLY and CDR2 is FYNNEI in the germline V gene. The ends lost 5 bases at V and 2 bases at J; junction bases unmatched: 4. The CDR3 is made up of 15 amino acids. The CDR3 coding sequence is TGTGCCAGCAGTCCTACAGGGGGCGCCTACAATGAGCAGTTCTTC. This encodes CASSPTGGAYNEQFF.

V usage is TRBV6-4 and J usage is TRBJ2-3, with 9 positions matching TRBD1. With V trimmed by 6 bases and J by 4 bases, 5 bases remained unmatched. The germline V gene has CDR1 MRHNA and CDR2 SNTAGT. This CDR3 has 14 amino acids. The CDR3 coding sequence is TGTGCCAGCAGGGGGGACAGGGAAGCAGATACGCAGTATTTT. It specifies CASRGDREADTQYF.

This clonotype was counted at least ten times. V usage is TRBV4-3 and J usage is TRBJ1-2; D gene unclear. V was clipped by 0 bases and J by 5 bases, with 13 bases between them. The germline gives CDR1 LGHNA, CDR2 YSLEER. This CDR3 comprises 15 residues. The CDR3 coding sequence is TGCGCCAGCAGCCAAGATCGCAGTGCTGATTATGGCTACACCTTC. Residues: CASSQDRSADYGYTF.

The rearrangement links TRBV4-3 to TRBJ2-3, with 7 bases identical to TRBD2. Germline V CDR1 and CDR2: LGHNA, YSLEER. The CDR3 sequence is 19 residues long. V dropped 0 bases and J dropped 0; count of bases not matched to a gene: 12. CDR3 sequence (DNA): TGCGCCAGCAGCCAAGAGAATGTATTACTAGCGCAAAGCACAGATACGCAGTATTTT. This translates into CASSQENVLLAQSTDTQYF.

This clonotype has only a few counts. The rearrangement joins TRBV7-6 to TRBJ2-1; the D gene is possibly TRBD1 (6 bases). The CDR3 sequence is 13 residues long. The germline CDR1 and CDR2 sequences are SGHVS and FNYEAQ. V was cut by 3 bases and J by 7 bases, with 10 bases left in between. The DNA of the CDR3 is TGTGCCAGCAGCTTCAACAGGGTAAATGAGCAGTTCTTC. This gives the protein CASSFNRVNEQFF.

The table lists this clonotype with many counts. This chain uses TRBV7-8 with TRBJ2-1; 12 nucleotides align to TRBD2. The CDR3 runs to 17 residues. V shed 4 bases and J 3 bases; nucleotides not matched to a gene: 7. Germline V gene sequence: CDR1 SGHVS, CDR2 FQNEAQ. The chain's CDR3 is CASSYGTSGLFYNEQFF. The CDR3 DNA sequence: TGTGCCAGCAGCTACGGGACTAGCGGGTTATTCTACAATGAGCAGTTCTTC.

The V gene is TRBV6-1, the J gene TRBJ1-4; D remains unclear. Looked up from germline, CDR1 is MNHNS and CDR2 is SASEGT. The CDR3 runs 14 residues. V was trimmed by 1 base and J by 6 bases, leaving 9 bases between them. The DNA for the CDR3 is TGTGCCAGCAGTGAAGGAAGAACCGATGAAAAACTGTTTTTT. This gives the protein CASSEGRTDEKLFF.

The chain recombines TRBV6-1 with TRBJ1-2; D gene unclear. The CDR3 consists of 15 residues. V was pared by 4 bases and J by 6 bases, with 18 bases between. Germline-derived CDR1 and CDR2 are MNHNS and SASEGT. The CDR3 sequence: CASSAAPFTFDGYTF. In DNA, the CDR3 is TGTGCCAGCAGTGCAGCTCCCTTCACCTTTGATGGCTACACCTTC.

This clonotype was detected a few times. The gene calls are TRBV19 and TRBJ2-2; D ambiguous. Germline CDR1 and CDR2: LNHDA and SQIVND (reference sequence). Between the trimmed V and J ends, which lost 3 bases and 5 bases, there was a span of 10 bases. This CDR3 contains 14 residues. The CDR3, as DNA: TGTGCCAGTAGTATGGGCGGCCGGACCGGGGAGCTGTTTTTT. Encoded protein: CASSMGGRTGELFF.

The chain has TRBV14 and TRBJ2-3; 9 nucleotides agree with TRBD2. Germline lookup yields CDR1 SGHDN and CDR2 FVKESK. V lost 4 bases and J lost 0; bases outside the gene matches: 17. The CDR3 runs 20 residues. CDR3 protein: CASSPLEGTAGGISTDTQYF. In DNA form, the CDR3 reads TGTGCCAGCAGCCCCCTAGAGGGGACAGCGGGGGGTATTAGCACAGATACGCAGTATTTT.

The V call is TRBV6-5, the J call TRBJ1-5; no clear D gene. Trimming stripped 4 bases from V and 5 bases from J, with 12 bases between. Germline CDR1 MNHEY, CDR2 SVGAGI. The CDR3 extends over 14 amino acids. The CDR3 here is CASSLGPGYQPQHF. In nucleotides, the CDR3 is TGTGCCAGCAGTTTGGGTCCGGGGTATCAGCCCCAGCATTTT.

The V gene is TRBV10-3, the J gene TRBJ2-7, with D possibly matching TRBD2 (6 bases). CDR1 and CDR2 (germline): ENHRY, SYGVKD. CDR3 length: 15 residues. Trimming cost V 8 bases and J 7 bases, with 24 bases left between them. The CDR3 DNA sequence: TGTGCCATCCTGATCGGGGGTGAGTCTACGCGGGAGCAGTACTTC. This translates into CAILIGGESTREQYF.